This T cell receptor (beta chain) was obtained from a study of chemoradiotherapy in HPV16-positive cancers. The CDR3 sequence is 14 residues long. The ends lost 6 bases at V and 4 bases at J; junction bases unmatched: 7. Germline V gene sequence: CDR1 MDHEN, CDR2 SYDVKM. This table comes from immunoSEQ multiplex PCR, and its TCRdb copy is limited to in-frame clones, with some not included. The top ten hold roughly 2.5% of the sample, which has 10,000 to 15,000 clones, around 90% seen once. Collection of the sample occurred from a patient who underwent chemoradiotherapy. The receptor's source is a human donor with HPV-associated anogenital cancer. The genes are TRBV28 and TRBJ2-3, with 7 bases matching TRBD2. The CDR3 DNA follows: TGTGCCAGCAGCCTAGGAGGGAGGGCAGATACGCAGTATTTT. Its translation is CASSLGGRADTQYF.